This T cell receptor (beta chain) came from a study of blood T cell repertoires in COVID-19. Study details: PBMCs, B-cell-depleted T cells, or T cells were the source of the cDNA or gDNA that made up the material.

During active infection, Seattle patients enrolled and were then monitored through disease. Original handling: Researchers report that nucleated cell counts were estimated from reference gene primer amplification. Clones were read by immunoSEQ multiplex PCR, and TCRdb kept only the in-frame ones, dropping some. That table gives V, J and clone size, and the DNA gave D and trimming. The table records tens of thousands of clones, over 75% of them present only once. The length of the CDR3 is 11 residues. The ends were cut back, 4 bases at V and 5 bases at J, with 5 bases in the middle. Germline assignment: CDR1 SGHAT and CDR2 FQNNGV.

The specimen sequenced was peripheral blood. This clonotype was obtained from a man older than 75 with COVID-19, enrolled during active disease. This sequence joins TRBV11-2 and TRBJ2-5; D ambiguous. CDR3 in DNA: TGTGCCAGCAGCTCCGGGGAGACCCAGTACTTC. This codes for CASSSGETQYF.